Listed here is a single TCR beta chain. The CDR3 runs 14 residues. In germline, CDR1 is MNHNS, CDR2 SASEGT. V lost 7 bases, J lost 0 bases, and 13 bases lay in between. This entry comes from a study of shared clonotypes between healthy human individuals. Nashville, Tennessee was home to all donors, who were Caucasian adults. The assay was immunoSEQ multiplex PCR, and TCRdb's table has in-frame clones only and misses some. In the table there are about half a million clones, about 72% of which are singletons. The sequenced material came from PBMCs. The chain links TRBV6-1 to TRBJ2-7; tentative D call: TRBD1 (5 bases). This clonotype was obtained from a woman in her forties in good health. Some clones in this sample may be carry-over from other donors' samples. CDR3 sequence: CASNPRVGSYEQYF. The CDR3 region has the DNA TGTGCCAGCAATCCCAGGGTCGGCTCCTACGAGCAGTACTTC.